The TCR beta chain described here comes from a study of identifying expanded T cells in peripheral blood. The V and J ends lost 2 bases and 7 bases respectively, with 15 bases between them. Germline CDR1 and CDR2: SEHNR and FQNEAQ (reference sequence). The CDR3 length is 15 residues. Clones were read by immunoSEQ multiplex PCR, and TCRdb kept only the in-frame ones, dropping some. The data contain 65,000 to 95,000 clones, about 90% of them seen just once; the ten biggest clones take up about 7%. This clone has a single count. Antigen: not known. During the collection period, no donor immune events like infections were recorded. Study conclusions and caveats: Roughly two-week clone count variance significantly increased as total template count grew.

This sequence was found in a person aged 18-69 years in good health. The chain recombines TRBV7-9 with TRBJ2-1, with D maybe TRBD2 (5 bases). The sequenced sample consisted of blood. CDR3: CASSLSSVAPNEQFF. CDR3 bases: TGTGCCAGCAGCTTAAGTAGTGTAGCGCCTAATGAGCAGTTCTTC.